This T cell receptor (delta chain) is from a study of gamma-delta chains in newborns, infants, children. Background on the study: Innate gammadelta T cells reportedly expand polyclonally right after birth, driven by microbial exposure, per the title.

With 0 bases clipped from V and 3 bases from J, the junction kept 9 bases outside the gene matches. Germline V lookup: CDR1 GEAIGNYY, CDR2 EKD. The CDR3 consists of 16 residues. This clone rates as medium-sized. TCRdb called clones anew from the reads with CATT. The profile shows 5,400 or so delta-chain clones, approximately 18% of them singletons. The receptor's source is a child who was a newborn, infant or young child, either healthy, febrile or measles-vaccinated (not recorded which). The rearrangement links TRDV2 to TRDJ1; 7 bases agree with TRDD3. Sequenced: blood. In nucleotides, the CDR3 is TGTGCCTGTGACACCGGGGGGATTCGGGAGGCCGATAAACTCATCTTT. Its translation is CACDTGGIREADKLIF.